What follows are 31 T cell receptor beta chains derived from one specimen sequenced in a study of T cells in Graves' hyperthyroidism and ophthalmopathy. TCR beta CDR3 sequences were amplified from RNA transcripts. The TCR CDR3 first-round RT-PCR relied on the HTBI primer set. TCRdb fed the multiplex PCR reads into MiXCR, producing one record per CDR3 protein. Of about 330,000 distinct CDR3 sequences detected, about an eighth appear once; the ten largest clones hold 30% to 40%. Sequencing input: blood. The receptors come from a woman aged 40-49 years with Graves' ophthalmopathy.

This clonotype was seen repeatedly, ten times or more. The J gene is TRBJ1-1, the V gene TRBV15; D is uncertain. From germline, CDR1 is LNHNV and CDR2 YYDKDF (reference sequence). Trimming stripped 0 bases from V and 1 base from J, with 9 bases between. This CDR3 has 15 amino acids. This chain's CDR3 is CATSRDDPWNTEAFF. The CDR3 DNA follows: TGTGCCACCAGCAGAGATGACCCGTGGAACACTGAAGCTTTCTTT.

The chain employs TRBV2 and TRBJ1-1; D unresolved. V was trimmed by 2 bases and J by 4 bases, leaving 11 bases between them. The germline V gene encodes CDR1 SNHLY and CDR2 FYNNEI. The CDR3 totals 14 residues. CDR3 sequence: CASSEQNRFTEAFF. The CDR3 nucleotides are TGTGCCAGCAGTGAACAGAATAGATTCACTGAAGCTTTCTTT.

This clonotype was observed many times. The chain employs TRBV12-3 or TRBV12-4 and TRBJ1-2; D is undetermined. Trimming shortened V by 1 base and J by 6 bases, and 9 bases separated the two germline ends. This CDR3 is 13 amino acids long. The CDR3 DNA follows: TGTGCCAGCAGTTTAGTGACGGACGATGGCTACACCTTC. Its translation is CASSLVTDDGYTF.

The sample holds many counts of this clonotype. The chain carries TRBV2 and TRBJ1-4; a possible D gene is TRBD1 (5 bases). The CDR3 has 14 residues. V was pared by 9 bases and J by 4 bases, with 15 bases between. CDR1 and CDR2 (germline): SNHLY, FYNNEI. CDR3 DNA: TGTGCCAGTTCTCGGGACGGCGTTAATGAAAAACTGTTTTTT. Protein: CASSRDGVNEKLFF.

This clonotype was observed many times. The rearrangement uses TRBV7-2 and TRBJ2-3; 13 bases are shared with TRBD2. V dropped 3 bases and J dropped 2; count of bases not matched to a gene: 8. The CDR3 spans 18 residues. Germline-derived CDR1 and CDR2 are SGHTA and FQGNSA. The CDR3 DNA reads as TGTGCCAGCAGCTTTCAAACTAGCGGGGGGGTCTACACAGATACGCAGTATTTT. Protein: CASSFQTSGGVYTDTQYF.

The chain combines TRBV7-2 with TRBJ2-7, with 9 bases matching TRBD2. The CDR3 contains 15 residues. V shed 5 bases and J 2 bases; nucleotides not matched to a gene: 7. From germline, CDR1 is SGHTA and CDR2 FQGNSA. The CDR3 is CASSRGAGGPYEQYF. In nucleotides, the CDR3 is TGTGCCAGCAGCCGGGGCGCGGGGGGGCCCTACGAGCAGTACTTC.

The rearrangement uses TRBV28 and TRBJ1-5; D possibly corresponds to TRBD1 (6 bases). Germline assignment: CDR1 MDHEN and CDR2 SYDVKM. The CDR3 contains 18 residues. The V end lost 8 bases, the J end lost 0 bases, and 23 bases lay between the germline ends. In DNA, the CDR3 is TGTGCCAGCTGCTGCTTGGGCAGGGGTACTTATAGCAATCAGCCCCAGCATTTT. Amino acid sequence: CASCCLGRGTYSNQPQHF.

This clonotype was counted ten times or more. This chain uses TRBV20-1 with TRBJ2-1, with 8 bases matching TRBD2. The CDR3 has 15 residues. Germline CDR1 reads DFQATT; CDR2 reads SNEGSKA (reference sequence). With V trimmed by 3 bases and J by 12 bases, 16 bases remained unmatched. In nucleotides, the CDR3 is TGCAGTGCTAGTTCGACATTAGCGGGACTTCGCCGGCAGTTCTTC. Protein product: CSASSTLAGLRRQFF.

This clonotype was observed a handful of times. The chain is built from TRBV12-3 or TRBV12-4 and TRBJ2-3, with a tentative D call TRBD1 (6 bases). This CDR3 is 14 amino acids long. V gave up 2 bases and J gave up 3 bases, with 9 bases separating them. The chain's CDR3 is CASSLSGQTDTQYF. For the CDR3, the DNA is TGTGCCAGCAGTTTATCCGGACAGACAGATACGCAGTATTTT.

There are a few counts of this clonotype. V gene TRBV12-3 or TRBV12-4 combines with J gene TRBJ2-1, with 10 positions matching TRBD2. The J segment lost 2 bases and the V segment lost 5 bases, leaving 9 bases of the junction unmatched. This CDR3 has 17 amino acids. The CDR3 sequence: CASSPGLAGATYNEQFF. The DNA for the CDR3 is TGTGCCAGCAGTCCTGGGCTAGCGGGGGCCACCTACAATGAGCAGTTCTTC.

This clonotype was found a few times. The J gene is TRBJ2-6, the V gene TRBV20-1; 14 bases map to TRBD2. There are 17 residues in the CDR3. V shed 6 bases and J 0 bases; nucleotides not matched to a gene: 4. Germline V gene sequence: CDR1 DFQATT, CDR2 SNEGSKA (reference sequence). This CDR3 reads CSARTSGRFSGANVLTF. The DNA of the CDR3 is TGCAGTGCGCGGACTAGCGGGAGGTTCTCTGGGGCCAACGTCCTGACTTTC.

This clonotype was detected ten times or more. The rearrangement uses TRBV19 and TRBJ2-1; D possibly matches TRBD1 or TRBD2 (5 bases each). The CDR3 spans 16 residues. Trimming shortened V by 5 bases and J by 6 bases, and 20 bases separated the two germline ends. Per germline, CDR1 LNHDA and CDR2 SQIVND (reference sequence). The CDR3 sequence: CASSGEDGTLFNEQFF. Here the CDR3 DNA reads TGTGCCAGTAGTGGAGAGGACGGGACGTTGTTCAATGAGCAGTTCTTC.

This chain uses TRBV30 with TRBJ2-3; the D is unclear. CDR1 is GTSNPN and CDR2 is SVGIG in the germline V gene (reference sequence). V was clipped by 1 base and J by 2 bases, with 10 bases between them. The CDR3 extends over 14 amino acids. CDR3 sequence: CAWSGRKNTDTQYF. The CDR3 DNA reads TGTGCCTGGAGTGGGAGAAAGAACACAGATACGCAGTATTTT.

This clonotype came up many times. The chain carries TRBV19 and TRBJ1-4; D may be TRBD1 (6 bases). The CDR3 length is 14 residues. Germline CDR1 is LNHDA and CDR2 is SQIVND (reference sequence). Trimming left V 3 bases short and J 6 bases short, with 11 bases between. CDR3 sequence: CASSIEGVDEKLFF. The CDR3 DNA follows: TGTGCCAGTAGTATCGAGGGGGTGGATGAAAAACTGTTTTTT.

This clonotype showed up many times. The CDR3 nucleotides read TGTGCCAGCAGTGAAGCTCTAGCGGGGGGAATTACGCAGTATTTT. It encodes CASSEALAGGITQYF. The V gene is TRBV2, the J gene TRBJ2-3, with 11 bases that match TRBD2. CDR1 and CDR2 (germline): SNHLY, FYNNEI. This CDR3 has 15 residues. V shed 0 bases and J 8 bases; nucleotides not matched to a gene: 4.

The table lists this clonotype with a few counts. The chain recombines TRBV24-1 with TRBJ2-3; 10 nucleotides agree with TRBD2. V shed 1 base, J shed 4 bases, and the junction held 4 bases outside the gene matches. The CDR3 length is 16 residues. Germline V gives CDR1 KGHDR, CDR2 SFDVKD. The CDR3 is CATSDFTSGTPDTQYF. The CDR3 DNA is TGTGCCACCAGTGATTTTACTAGCGGGACCCCAGATACGCAGTATTTT.

This clonotype was found many times. The chain carries TRBV13 and TRBJ2-5; the D gene is possibly TRBD2 (5 bases). The J call may be mistaken, given a closer DNA end match to TRBJ2-1. CDR1 PRHDT and CDR2 FYEKMQ come from the germline V gene (reference sequence). This CDR3 spans 14 amino acids. The CDR3 region has the DNA TGTGCCAGCAGCTCCGGACTGGCCCAAGAGACCCAGTTCTTC. Encoded protein: CASSSGLAQETQFF.

This clonotype was seen a handful of times. It may be a read error: a sequence one base away is much more abundant. The chain uses TRBV12-3 or TRBV12-4 and TRBJ1-2, with D perhaps TRBD1 (5 bases). CDR3 size: 14 residues. DNA for the CDR3: TGTGCCAGCATCAACTCCCGGGACGGGGGAGGCTGCACCTTC. Translation gives CASINSRDGGGCTF.

This clonotype was found many times. The chain uses TRBV30 and TRBJ2-3, with 8 bases fitting TRBD2. V trimming: 3 bases; J trimming: 2 bases; junction bases outside the gene matches: 10. The germline V gene has CDR1 GTSNPN and CDR2 SVGIG (reference sequence). CDR3 size: 16 residues. In DNA, the CDR3 is TGTGCCTGGAGGGATCAGCGGGGGCTTACCACAGATACGCAGTATTTT. Residues: CAWRDQRGLTTDTQYF.

In its sample, this clonotype was seen many times. The chain is built from TRBV20-1 and TRBJ1-1; the D gene is possibly TRBD1 (5 bases). Deletions cut 3 bases from V and 1 base from J, with 12 bases between. The CDR3 length is 14 residues. Germline V gene lookup returns CDR1 DFQATT and CDR2 SNEGSKA (reference sequence). Here the CDR3 reads CSASGARGNTEAFF. CDR3 bases: TGCAGTGCTAGCGGGGCCCGAGGGAACACTGAAGCTTTCTTT.

This clonotype was observed many times. V is TRBV6-6 and J is TRBJ1-5; D gene unclear. The CDR3 runs to 17 residues. Trimming shortened V by 0 bases and J by 1 base, and 13 bases separated the two germline ends. Germline CDR1 MNHNY, CDR2 SVGAGI (reference sequence). CDR3 protein: CASSYSRLLGSNQPQHF. The CDR3 bases are TGTGCCAGCAGTTACTCGAGACTTCTGGGGAGCAATCAGCCCCAGCATTTT.

This chain links TRBV3-1 with TRBJ2-7, with TRBD2 matching 14 bases. Trimming took 4 bases from V and 8 from J; bases not matched to a gene: 4. The germline V gene encodes CDR1 LGHDT and CDR2 YNNKEL (reference sequence). The CDR3 runs 14 residues. The CDR3 reads CASSPGLAGGKQYF. CDR3 coding DNA: TGTGCCAGCAGCCCCGGACTAGCGGGGGGTAAGCAGTACTTC.

This clonotype was seen a few times. CDR3 amino acids: CASSLEGGDYGYTF. The CDR3 bases are TGTGCCAGCAGCTTGGAGGGGGGTGACTATGGCTACACCTTC. This sequence joins TRBV5-4 and TRBJ1-2, with a possible D match to TRBD1 (6 bases). Trimming stripped 0 bases from V and 3 bases from J, with 9 bases between. CDR1 SGHNT and CDR2 YYREEE come from the germline V gene (reference sequence). This CDR3 has 14 residues.

The chain uses TRBV4-2 and TRBJ1-2; no clear D. Germline loops: CDR1 LGHNA, CDR2 YNFKEQ. V was trimmed by 0 bases and J by 6 bases, leaving 5 bases between them. This CDR3 has 12 amino acids. The CDR3 coding sequence is TGTGCCAGCAGCCAAGATCAAAATGGCTACACCTTC. Its translation is CASSQDQNGYTF.

This clonotype was recorded many times. The V call is TRBV11-2, the J call TRBJ2-1; a possible D gene is TRBD2 (6 bases). CDR1 SGHAT and CDR2 FQNNGV come from the germline V gene. The CDR3 is 15 amino acids. V gave up 1 base and J gave up 3 bases, with 10 bases separating them. This CDR3 is CASSLAGGYYNEQFF. CDR3 nucleotide sequence: TGTGCCAGCAGCTTAGCTGGGGGGTACTACAATGAGCAGTTCTTC. The full variable domain, rest sourced from reference TRBV11-2 and TRBJ2-1, is EAGVAQSPRYKIIEKRQSVAFWCNPISGHATLYWYQQILGQGPKLLIQFQNNGVVDDSQLPKDRFSAERLKGVDSTLKIQPAKLEDSAVYLCASSLAGGYYNEQFFGPGTRLTVL.

This clonotype was observed at least ten times. V usage is TRBV12-3 or TRBV12-4 and J usage is TRBJ2-1; 11 positions agree with TRBD2. CDR3 length: 16 amino acids. V lost 0 bases to trimming and J lost 6 bases; unmatched junction nucleotides: 4. CDR3: CASSLALAGGFNEQFF. The CDR3 bases are TGTGCCAGCAGTTTAGCGCTAGCGGGGGGCTTCAATGAGCAGTTCTTC.

This clonotype was seen ten or more times. This chain uses TRBV2 with TRBJ1-1; D gene ambiguous. Germline CDR1 reads SNHLY; CDR2 reads FYNNEI. CDR3 length: 15 amino acids. Trimming shortened V by 3 bases and J by 1 base, and 12 bases separated the two germline ends. CDR3 sequence (DNA): TGTGCCAGCAGTGATATCGGAGCGGGGAACACTGAAGCTTTCTTT. It is translated as CASSDIGAGNTEAFF.

This clonotype was recorded a few times. The chain links TRBV19 to TRBJ1-1, with D hard to call. This CDR3 comprises 14 residues. The V end was cut by 6 bases, the J end by 2 bases, with 13 bases between. The germline CDR1 and CDR2 sequences are LNHDA and SQIVND (reference sequence). This CDR3 is CASRNDRENTEAFF. In DNA, the CDR3 is TGTGCCAGTAGGAACGACCGGGAAAACACTGAAGCTTTCTTT.

V and J are TRBV5-1 and TRBJ1-6; D is unresolved. The CDR3 consists of 17 residues. Germline CDR1 is SGHRS and CDR2 is YFSETQ. Trimming took 1 base from V and 6 from J, leaving 17 bases between them. The CDR3, as DNA: TGCGCCAGCAGCTTGTATGGGCCAGAAGTAAGTAATTCACCCCTCCACTTT. Translating gives CASSLYGPEVSNSPLHF.

This clonotype has more than one count but fewer than ten. The chain links TRBV7-8 to TRBJ2-3, with D perhaps TRBD2 (5 bases). V lost 4 bases and J 0 bases, leaving 14 bases between the germline ends. The length of the CDR3 is 16 residues. Germline-derived CDR1 and CDR2 are SGHVS and FQNEAQ. The CDR3 region is CASSSRPGYSTDTQYF. Written as DNA, the CDR3 is TGTGCCAGCAGCTCCAGGCCGGGGTATAGCACAGATACGCAGTATTTT.

This clonotype was found many times. The chain employs TRBV19 and TRBJ1-5, with D possibly being TRBD1 (6 bases). Deletions cut 5 bases from V and 7 bases from J, with 12 bases between. The germline V gene has CDR1 LNHDA and CDR2 SQIVND (reference sequence). This CDR3 is 13 amino acids long. The CDR3 region is CASSLPGAQPQHF. In DNA, the CDR3 is TGTGCCAGTAGTCTCCCAGGGGCCCAGCCCCAGCATTTT. Drawing the rest from reference TRBV19 and TRBJ1-5, the complete variable domain is DGGITQSPKYLFRKEGQNVTLSCEQNLNHDAMYWYRQDPGQGLRLIYYSQIVNDFQKGDIAEGYSVSREKKESFPLTVTSAQKNPTAFYLCASSLPGAQPQHFGDGTRLSIL.